This TCR beta chain is drawn from a study of T cells expressing NK-cell markers. This CDR3 region has 13 residues. Germline V CDR1 and CDR2: DFQATT, SNEGSKA (reference sequence). One entry per CDR3 protein, without DNA, is what TCRdb gives after re-calling the 5' RACE reads. There are roughly 150,000 distinct CDR3 sequences in the sample, with 20% to 25% held by the top ten. Material: blood T cells: a sorted CD56 or NKG2C T cell subset, CD4+ or CD8+ T cells, or bulk PBMC T cells (not recorded which). The sequence derives from a man aged 18-69 years in good health. The chain recombines TRBV20-1 with TRBJ2-5. The CDR3 spells CSASAGIGETQYF.